This T cell receptor beta chain was identified during a study of blood T cell repertoires in COVID-19. At the level of the study: T cells, B-cell-depleted T cells, or PBMCs provided the cDNA or gDNA that served as material.

Study processing details: Reference gene primer amplification gave nucleated cell count estimates. Sequencing was performed with immunoSEQ multiplex PCR; in TCRdb, only in-frame clones are kept and a portion is missing. D and trimming come from the DNA, and the V and J calls and clone size come from that table. The repertoire includes fewer than 250,000 clones, roughly 90% of them detected once, and roughly 2.6% sits in the top ten. All enrollees were roughly 18 to 89 years old and from fewer than 30 US areas. In assigning cohorts, the study relied on participant-reported clinical history. The CDR3 length is 14 residues. The V gene's germline CDR1 is MNHEY and CDR2 SVGAGI. Deletions cut 2 bases from V and 5 bases from J, with 9 bases between.

The sample consisted of PBMCs or T cells enriched from blood (not recorded which). The V call is TRBV6-5, the J call TRBJ1-4; D remains unclear. The sequence derives from a woman in her twenties or thirties with acute COVID-19. The CDR3 loop reads CASSYSGLNEKLFF. The CDR3 DNA reads TGTGCCAGCAGTTACAGCGGATTAAATGAAAAACTGTTTTTT.